Sequencing of this T cell receptor (beta chain) was carried out in a study of human T cells and chemical hapten exposure. Background on the study: DPC at 2% was the sensitizing agent, placed on roughly 2 cm by roughly 2 cm of upper inner arm skin. Per-sample variation in TCR yield stemmed mainly from small pooled library volume differences.

The CDR3 has 13 residues. Losses at the gene ends were 3 bases for V and 9 bases for J; bases not matched to a gene: 5. Germline V gene sequence: CDR1 DFQATT, CDR2 SNEGSKA (reference sequence). Described time point: patch test 2, 6 weeks after DPC sensitization. Stated treatment: therapeutic diphenylcyclopropenone sensitization with weekly scalp DPC. From the RACE reads, TCRdb called clonotypes with MiXCR, one entry per CDR3 protein. The sample contains about 78,000 distinct CDR3 sequences, 6.5% to 10% of which appear only once. This clonotype came up many times. The sample consisted of whole blood, taken in connection with sensitization to the hapten diphenylcyclopropenone (DPC). This rearrangement joins TRBV20-1 to TRBJ2-1; TRBD2 matches 10 bases. This sequence was found in a woman between 50 and 59 years old with alopecia areata. Some clones in this sample may be carry-over from other donors' samples. CDR3: CSARNGTSVEQFF. As DNA, the CDR3 is TGCAGTGCTAGGAATGGGACTAGCGTTGAGCAGTTCTTC.